The sequence of this T cell receptor beta chain was determined in a study of cytomegalovirus exposure and HLA in healthy donors. With 60 Vbeta and 13 Jbeta primers, the PCR was carried out. Method: immunoSEQ multiplex PCR; TCRdb's copy keeps in-frame clones and lacks some. The table shows roughly 120,000 clones, with 65% to 80% occurring only once. As regards this clone: Its antigen remains unidentified.

Study-level results: Altogether, more than 150 TCR beta chains were recorded as cytomegalovirus-associated. Analysis performed later showed TCR beta chains linked to HLA being more clonally expanded than equally common others. Reported performance of the classifier showed diagnosis of cytomegalovirus status with high specificity and sensitivity. Rare TCR sequences predominated, though certain public TCRs were found in many donors.

This TCR was recovered from a human donor in good health. Sequenced: PBMCs.

CDR3 amino acids: CASSSIRDRGAEQYF. The DNA of the CDR3 is TGTGCCAGCAGCTCCATCCGGGACAGGGGGGCCGAGCAGTACTTC. This chain links TRBV11-1 with TRBJ2-7; 11 nucleotides agree with TRBD1. The length of the CDR3 is 15 residues. Trimming at V came to 4 bases and at J to 6 bases, leaving 8 bases not matched to a gene. The V gene's germline CDR1 is SGHAT and CDR2 FQDESV (reference sequence).